The entry below gives a single T cell receptor (beta chain) sequence along with its context. The antigen is undetermined. The data belong to a study of cytomegalovirus exposure and HLA in healthy donors. General observations from the study: Sequencing artifact likely explains a cluster of highly shared sequence variants. The classifier was said to identify cytomegalovirus status with high specificity and sensitivity.

PCR involved 60 Vbeta and 13 Jbeta primers. Produced via immunoSEQ multiplex PCR; TCRdb's table is partial and in-frame only. This sample's table has 100,000 to 150,000 clones. From germline, CDR1 is SGHTA and CDR2 FQGNSA. The CDR3 covers 13 residues. V lost 4 bases to trimming and J lost 1 base, with 7 bases between them. Donors counted as nominally healthy when sampled, yet unrecorded immune exposures were likely. This chain joins TRBV7-2 and TRBJ1-1; the D is unclear. This TCR was sampled from a woman between 40 and 50 years old in good health and CMV-seropositive. The sample was PBMCs. As DNA, the CDR3 is TGTGCCAGCAGCTCCAGATGGAACACTGAAGCTTTCTTT. This gives the protein CASSSRWNTEAFF.